This entry features one T cell receptor (beta chain) sequence. Its antigen has not been determined. No base quality values were provided; no much bigger clone lies one nucleotide off. Ophthalmopathy patients had moderately to severely active disease, Clinical Activity Score of at least 3, NOSPECS grade of at least 4, and duration under 3 months. Patients with uncontrolled infections, other autoimmune diseases, pregnancy or lactation were excluded. Diagnoses were based on clinical symptoms, serum thyroxine and TRAb, thyroid ultrasound and orbital computed tomography. PBMCs were separated from about 10 ml of fresh peripheral blood using Ficoll-Paque density gradient centrifugation. Total RNA was extracted using Trizol reagent, and RNA quality was assessed on an Agilent 2100 Bioanalyzer. Amplification of TCR beta CDR3 regions was carried out from RNA transcripts. For the first round of RT-PCR on the TCR CDR3, the HTBI primer set was used together with the Qiagen OneStep RT-PCR kit. The libraries were constructed in a second round of multiplex PCR and then size-selected and purified. The libraries were sequenced on an Illumina HiSeq2000 using paired-end 100 bp reads. As for how the authors treated the data: SOAPnuke was used to process the raw data, throwing out any read that contained adapters or uncalled bases, had a mean Phred below 15, or lacked an exact constant-primer or identifier match. High-quality paired reads were merged with COPE v1.2.5, and unique nucleotide sequences were defined as clonotypes. MiTCR v1.1 was used to align the clonotypes against IMGT TRBV, TRBD and TRBJ reference segments. Only V-J combinations with frequency above 0.0001, covering about 99% of repertoires, were analysed. The TCS score was defined as F50 (clonal expansion) divided by E x V (chaos), with BLOSUM62-based TCRdist calculated between CDR3 peptides within each V-J. Welch's t-statistics and random forest reduced roughly 540 V-J features to 10 to 15, which were used in a naive Bayes classifier (R e1071). The public reads were reanalyzed by TCRdb: fastp trimming at Q25, MiXCR alignment, in-frame beta chains only. Merged by CDR3 protein, the rows form single entries marked with the most common genes and DNA. The V and J calls were determined by TCRdb, not by the authors. Across this sample there are 490,000 or so distinct CDR3 sequences, with approximately 23% seen only once. The biggest ten clones account for under 55% of the sample.

The data originate from a study of T cells in Graves' hyperthyroidism and ophthalmopathy (dated by TCRdb to about 2019). In the study overall: Peripheral blood was sampled at the time of initial diagnosis, prior to any treatment. Once sampling was done, hyperthyroidism patients were given methimazole at a starting dose of 30 mg daily, whereas ophthalmopathy patients were given high-dose intravenous methylprednisolone. The study also compared thyroid tissue and blood T-cell repertoires from 5 to 7 Graves' hyperthyroidism patients. For training and testing, the 100 or so patients in the discovery cohort were randomly divided in a 7:3 ratio. Prospective prediction of ophthalmopathy was tested in an independent validation cohort of approximately 19 hyperthyroidism patients and some 17 patients who later progressed to ophthalmopathy. To identify TCR V-J signatures that set the groups apart, the researchers used a discovery cohort of about a hundred patients, made up of 40 to 45 with Graves' ophthalmopathy and 57 with stable Graves' hyperthyroidism. The paper reports TCR Vbeta CDR3 sequencing of over 130 peripheral blood samples: fewer than 50 ophthalmopathy, fewer than 80 hyperthyroidism and around 17 progressor patients. Here is what the overall study found, with its caveats: In validation, the model predicted progression to ophthalmopathy a median of about 6.5 months before onset, with roughly 68% sensitivity and around 76% specificity. Sample size was not statistically predetermined, and blinding of investigators to group allocation was not performed. Most expanded thyroid clonotypes (frequency above 0.001) were also detected in blood, suggesting blood repertoires may reflect thyroid immune responses. Ophthalmopathy was separated from stable hyperthyroidism by a 13 V-J signature model, with about 86% sensitivity and approximately 81% specificity obtained in cross-validation and 80%/75% obtained in testing.

Sequencing was done on a sample of blood. This clonotype was sampled from a woman in her seventies with Graves' ophthalmopathy.

The CDR3 reads as follows: CASSAATSGGSYEQYF. In nucleotide form, the sequence is TGTGCCAGCAGCGCGGCGACTAGCGGGGGGTCCTACGAGCAGTACTTC. This chain is built from TRBV5-4 and TRBJ2-7, and 13 junction bases match TRBD2. Counted from cysteine to phenylalanine, this CDR3 has 16 amino acids. Left in the record is the CDR3 DNA by itself, 48 bases read in frame from the first base. Trimming removed 4 bases from V and 1 base from J; the gene matches leave 5 bases unexplained. Looking up the germline V gene (reference sequence) yields CDR1 SGHNT and CDR2 YYREEE.